This paragraph covers one T cell receptor (beta chain) sequence. This clonotype was counted between two and nine times. The target of this receptor is not known. The input lacks base qualities; no much larger clone sits a single base away. To prepare the library, RACE was applied. TCRdb records NextSeq 500 as the sequencer. During library preparation, unique molecular identifiers were attached to individual cDNA molecules so that TCRs could be counted quantitatively and reproducibly. Both TCR alpha and TCR beta chains were sequenced from each blood RNA sample. In the paper's pipeline: The median number of TCRs per sample was some 100,000, ranging from roughly 23,224 to 700,000. The Decombinator software suite was used to annotate V, J and CDR3 in the TCR reads. For PS versus PT1 abundance plots, all samples were subsampled to the same number of TCRs (28,000). Expanded TCRs were defined as absent before sensitization and observed at least eight times at the 2-week time point. Through fastp at Q25 and MiXCR, TCRdb rebuilt clones from the public reads, retaining in-frame beta chains. Identical CDR3 proteins give one entry, which carries the most common genes and DNA. TCRdb, not the original authors, processed these V and J calls. This sample is represented by some 200,000 distinct CDR3 sequences; more than 20% of them were singletons. The ten biggest clones cover 6% to 8% of the sample.

These data come from a study of human T cells and chemical hapten exposure (dated by TCRdb to about 2021). About the investigation overall: For sensitization, 2% DPC in acetone was applied to a roughly 2 cm by roughly 2 cm area of upper inner arm skin. Patch testing was performed on the upper back with Finn chambers containing 0.01% DPC, and the patch tests were scored after 6 days according to International Contact Dermatitis Research Group standards. Blood was sampled from patients pre-sensitization (week 0) and at 2, 6 and about 24 weeks after DPC sensitization. Peripheral blood TCR repertoire changes were tracked in vivo in alopecia patients during primary and secondary sensitization to the hapten diphenylcyclopropenone (DPC). The patient cohort, mostly female, included alopecia areata with under or over 50% scalp involvement, alopecia totalis and alopecia universalis. Libraries were pooled for sequencing, and per-sample TCR yields varied mainly because of small differences in library volumes within the pool. Throughout the approximately 24-week study period, patients were also given weekly therapeutic DPC doses on the scalp. For TCR sequencing, blood came from over 25 alopecia patients at anywhere from one to four time points (pre-sensitization, 2, 6 and 24 weeks). Points the paper makes about the study in general: The number of PT1 expanded TCRs positively correlated with patch test score, significant at thresholds 8, 16 and 32 but not 4. After repeated subsampling, changes were observed in the strength of the expansion versus patch-test correlation and in the threshold at which the correlation became significant. No change with DPC sensitization was found in the number of TCRs above 1 in 1000 frequency, and no evidence of global repertoire structure alterations was found. Compared with pre-sensitization or healthy control sets, expanded TCRs formed significantly more large CDR3 similarity clusters, which is consistent with antigen-driven responses. All patients had alopecia, a presumed autoimmune disease, so their immune response might differ from that of healthy individuals.

Based on the germline V gene, the CDR1 and CDR2 sequences are SNHLY and FYNNEI. V is shortened by 7 bases, J by 5 bases, and the region joining them spans 21 bases. Inclusive of the bounding cysteine and phenylalanine, the CDR3 is 15 residues long. Just CDR3 DNA is preserved here, 45 bases in frame from base 1. The time point label corresponds to: patch test 1, 2 weeks after DPC sensitization. The treatment or condition label on this specimen signifies: therapeutic diphenylcyclopropenone sensitization with weekly scalp DPC. At every patch-test visit, the blood draw took place before the patch test was put on. Patients were eligible if aged 18 to 70, diagnosed with alopecia and judged suitable for DPC therapy, and pregnant patients were excluded. Total RNA was extracted from unfractionated whole blood that had been collected in Tempus Blood RNA tubes.

The sequence links TRBV2 to TRBJ2-7; the D segment cannot be called with confidence. The input for sequencing was whole blood, taken in connection with sensitization to the hapten diphenylcyclopropenone (DPC). This sequence was found in a woman in her forties or fifties with alopecia areata. Some clones in this sample may be carry-over from other donors' samples. The nucleotide sequence reads as follows: TGTGCCAGCATCAGGACGTTGACTGCTGCTAACGAGCAGTACTTC. The translation is CASIRTLTAANEQYF. The entire variable domain, with the stretches around the CDR3 drawn from the reference TRBV2 and TRBJ2-7 proteins, is EPEVTQTPSHQVTQMGQEVILRCVPISNHLYFYWYRQILGQKVEFLVSFYNNEISEKSEIFDDQFSVERPDGSNFTLKIRSTKLEDSAMYFCASIRTLTAANEQYFGPGTRLTVT.